Presented here are 26 T cell receptor beta chains from one specimen sequenced in a study of molecular identifiers for immune sequencing clone quantification. TCRdb processed the PCR reads anew with MiXCR; each CDR3 protein has one entry. The repertoire holds tens of thousands of distinct CDR3 sequences, with about a fifth as singletons. Sequencing used naive CD8+ T cells from blood, with Jurkat cell RNA spiked in. Regarding subset: FACS-sorted CD8+CD4-CCR7+CD45RA+ naive T cells. The origin of the receptors is a human donor in good health. Some libraries in this study had Jurkat cell RNA spiked in.

Points on this clonotype: A much more abundant neighbour one base away suggests this may be a read error. The V gene is TRBV11-1, the J gene TRBJ2-3; the D gene is possibly TRBD1 (5 bases). The CDR3 is 19 amino acids. Looked up from germline, CDR1 is SGHAT and CDR2 is FQDESV (reference sequence). The V end lost 2 bases, the J end lost 3 bases, and 24 bases lay between the germline ends. The CDR3 nucleotides read TGTGCCAGCAGCTTACGGTATTGGGGCGGTCCGGTGGGGACAGATACGCAGTATTTT. Translating gives CASSLRYWGGPVGTDTQYF.

This clonotype was seen ten or more times. The V and J genes are TRBV4-1 and TRBJ2-5; D unclear. Trimming took off 0 bases at V and 0 bases at J, with 8 bases between the two ends. The CDR3 extends over 15 amino acids. Germline CDR1 reads MGHRA; CDR2 reads YSYEKL. This CDR3 is CASSQDPGDQETQYF. The CDR3 nucleotides read TGCGCCAGCAGCCAAGACCCCGGTGACCAAGAGACCCAGTACTTC.

This clonotype showed up many times. The chain couples TRBV19 to TRBJ1-3; D is ambiguous. Germline V CDR1 and CDR2: LNHDA, SQIVND (reference sequence). V shed 7 bases and J shed 0 bases, with 13 bases lying between them. The CDR3 has 15 residues. CDR3 coding DNA: TGTGCCAGTACCCCGGACGGGAACTCTGGAAACACCATATATTTT. It specifies CASTPDGNSGNTIYF.

This clonotype was seen repeatedly, ten times or more. The rearrangement links TRBV20-1 to TRBJ2-7; D call uncertain. The germline gives CDR1 DFQATT, CDR2 SNEGSKA (reference sequence). The CDR3 runs to 13 residues. V gave up 0 bases and J gave up 3 bases, with 9 bases separating them. The CDR3 reads CSAREVARYEQYF. The CDR3 nucleotides read TGCAGTGCTAGAGAAGTAGCTCGCTACGAGCAGTACTTC.

To note about this clonotype: A read error is possible here, since a much larger clone lies one base away. Because the CDR3 is missing its conserved closing phenylalanine or tryptophan, this is likely a read error. V and J are TRBV27 and TRBJ2-7; D gene ambiguous. Germline assignment: CDR1 MNHEY and CDR2 SMNVEV (reference sequence). Trimming took 5 bases from V and 3 from J, leaving 8 bases between them. The CDR3 sequence is 12 residues long. This CDR3 is CASSVGSYEQYS. CDR3 DNA: TGTGCCAGCAGTGTGGGTAGCTACGAGCAGTACTCC.

This clonotype was seen repeatedly, ten times or more. The chain couples TRBV6-5 to TRBJ2-3; D gene ambiguous. The CDR3 length is 15 residues. Trimming took off 5 bases at V and 8 bases at J, with 20 bases between the two ends. Germline-derived CDR1 and CDR2 are MNHEY and SVGAGI. CDR3 region: CASSARQVARVTQYF. The DNA of the CDR3 is TGTGCCAGCAGTGCCCGCCAGGTGGCCAGAGTTACGCAGTATTTT.

The J gene is TRBJ2-1, the V gene TRBV7-2, with TRBD2 matching 10 bases. Losses at the gene ends were 5 bases for V and 4 bases for J; bases not matched to a gene: 5. CDR1 and CDR2 from the germline V gene are SGHTA and FQGNSA. This CDR3 has 15 residues. CDR3 residues: CASSRGLAEYNEQFF. Here the CDR3 DNA reads TGTGCCAGCAGCCGCGGACTAGCGGAATACAATGAGCAGTTCTTC.

On this clonotype: One base away lies a much larger clone, so this may be a sequencing read error. The chain joins TRBV5-6 to TRBJ2-7; D possibly corresponds to TRBD1 (6 bases). V lost 1 base to trimming and J lost 6 bases, with 14 bases between them. The CDR3 has 14 amino acids. Germline-derived CDR1 and CDR2 are SGHDT and YYEEEE. The CDR3 DNA reads TGTGCCAGCAGCTTGTCCCAGGGGAGCAGCGAGCAGTACTTC. Translation: CASSLSQGSSEQYF.

In this sample, this clonotype turned up many times. This sequence joins TRBV12-3 or TRBV12-4 and TRBJ2-3, with 8 bases that match TRBD1. V lost 7 bases, J lost 2 bases, and 5 bases stayed unmatched. The CDR3 has 14 residues. CDR3 sequence (DNA): TGTGCCAGCAAACTGACAGGGGCCACAGATACGCAGTATTTT. Its protein product is CASKLTGATDTQYF.

Points on this clonotype: A clone one base away is much larger, so this may be a read error. This chain joins TRBV2 and TRBJ2-5, with TRBD2 matching 8 bases. Per the germline V gene, CDR1 is SNHLY and CDR2 is FYNNEI. The CDR3 is 18 residues long. The CDR3 region has the DNA TGTGCCAGCAGTGAAGACCTCTGGTGGCGGGGGGAGCAAGAGGCCCAGTACTTC. Its translation is CASSEDLWWRGEQEAQYF. The whole variable domain, remainder taken from reference TRBV2 and TRBJ2-5, is EPEVTQTPSHQVTQMGQEVILRCVPISNHLYFYWYRQILGQKVEFLVSFYNNEISEKSEIFDDQFSVERPDGSNFTLKIRSTKLEDSAMYFCASSEDLWWRGEQEAQYFGPGTRLLVL.

This chain joins TRBV5-1 and TRBJ2-2, with a weak D call TRBD1 (6 bases). This CDR3 spans 15 amino acids. Germline V gene data show CDR1 as SGHRS and CDR2 as YFSETQ. The V end was cut by 1 base, the J end by 6 bases, with 13 bases between. The CDR3 coding sequence is TGCGCCAGCAGCTTGAGGCCAGGGGTCCCCGGGGAGCTGTTTTTT. The encoded protein is CASSLRPGVPGELFF.

This clonotype has ten or more counts. The chain has TRBV5-6 and TRBJ2-3; 7 nucleotides align to TRBD2. Unmatched junction bases numbered 9, after V lost 4 bases and J lost 1 base. The CDR3 contains 16 residues. Looked up from germline, CDR1 is SGHDT and CDR2 is YYEEEE. CDR3: CASSPWGGYRTDTQYF. The CDR3 DNA sequence: TGTGCCAGCAGCCCGTGGGGGGGTTACCGCACAGATACGCAGTATTTT.

This clonotype counts as medium-sized. V and J are TRBV19 and TRBJ2-3; D call uncertain. The germline CDR1 and CDR2 sequences are LNHDA and SQIVND (reference sequence). The V end lost 3 bases, the J end lost 2 bases, and 12 bases lay between the germline ends. The CDR3 extends over 15 amino acids. The CDR3 here is CASSIGASDTDTQYF. The CDR3 nucleotides read TGTGCCAGTAGTATTGGAGCAAGCGACACAGATACGCAGTATTTT.

This clonotype has a count of ten or more. The chain combines TRBV4-3 with TRBJ2-3; D may match TRBD1 or TRBD2 (6 bases each). The CDR3 runs 16 residues. V was cut by 1 base and J by 5 bases, with 16 bases left in between. Germline loops: CDR1 LGHNA, CDR2 YSLEER. CDR3 nucleotide sequence: TGCGCCAGCAGCCAAGTAGGGGGGATCGAAGAAGATACGCAGTATTTT. This sequence encodes CASSQVGGIEEDTQYF.

This rearrangement joins TRBV30 to TRBJ1-1; D is unresolved. Germline assignment: CDR1 GTSNPN and CDR2 SVGIG (reference sequence). Trimming took off 4 bases at V and 0 bases at J, with 6 bases between the two ends. This CDR3 contains 12 residues. CDR3 sequence reads: CAWTGMNTEAFF. The CDR3 DNA reads TGTGCCTGGACGGGAATGAACACTGAAGCTTTCTTT.

This clonotype was recorded many times. The rearrangement links TRBV5-1 to TRBJ2-7, with D hard to call. This CDR3 is built from 12 residues. Germline V lookup: CDR1 SGHRS, CDR2 YFSETQ. Trimming took off 1 base at V and 4 bases at J, with 6 bases between the two ends. The CDR3 is CASSLFAYEQYF. The CDR3 nucleotides are TGCGCCAGCAGCTTGTTCGCTTACGAGCAGTACTTC.

Remarks on this clonotype: This sequence may be a read error, since a much larger clone differs from it by one base. The chain employs TRBV19 and TRBJ1-1, with D unclear. Germline CDR1 reads LNHDA; CDR2 reads SQIVND (reference sequence). The CDR3 is 14 amino acids. The CDR3: CANSMGNMNTEAFF. The CDR3 DNA reads as TGTGCCAATAGTATGGGCAACATGAACACTGAAGCTTTCTTT.

This clonotype was seen repeatedly, ten times or more. This chain links TRBV5-1 with TRBJ2-2; D is uncertain. Trimming took off 6 bases at V and 6 bases at J, with 9 bases between the two ends. Per germline, CDR1 SGHRS and CDR2 YFSETQ. The CDR3 loop spans 12 amino acids. CDR3 DNA: TGCGCCAGCAAGGTTCATCCCGGGGAGCTGTTTTTT. Amino acid sequence: CASKVHPGELFF. The full variable domain, with the rest looked up from reference TRBV5-1 and TRBJ2-2, is KAGVTQTPRYLIKTRGQQVTLSCSPISGHRSVSWYQQTPGQGLQFLFEYFSETQRNKGNFPGRFSGRQFSNSRSEMNVSTLELGDSALYLCASKVHPGELFFGEGSRLTVL.

In its sample, this clonotype was seen many times. V and J are TRBV23-1 and TRBJ1-4, with 8 bases lining up with TRBD1. TRBV23-1 is given ORF status, its function remaining uncertain. V lost 0 bases to trimming and J lost 8 bases; unmatched junction nucleotides: 5. The CDR3 covers 15 residues. CDR3 sequence reads: CASSQSTGENEKLFF. DNA of the CDR3: TGCGCCAGCAGTCAATCGACAGGGGAGAACGAAAAACTGTTTTTT.

This clonotype was picked up many times. In DNA form, the CDR3 reads TGTGCCAGCAGCTTAGTCCACAGCGGGGGGGCGGAAGATACGCAGTATTTT. This codes for CASSLVHSGGAEDTQYF. The rearrangement links TRBV7-8 to TRBJ2-3; TRBD2 matches at 10 bases. The germline V gene has CDR1 SGHVS and CDR2 FQNEAQ. The CDR3 is made up of 17 amino acids. After removal of 1 base from V and 5 bases from J, the junction contained 9 bases not matched to a gene. The full variable domain, in which reference TRBV7-8 and TRBJ2-3 provide the parts outside the CDR3, is GAGVSQSPRYKVAKRGQDVALRCDPISGHVSLFWYQQALGQGPEFLTYFQNEAQLDKSGLPSDRFFAERPEGSVSTLKIQRTQQEDSAVYLCASSLVHSGGAEDTQYFGPGTRLTVL.

This chain joins TRBV28 and TRBJ1-5; 9 positions match TRBD1. V trimming: 6 bases; J trimming: 1 base; junction bases outside the gene matches: 4. CDR3 size: 15 residues. CDR1 is MDHEN and CDR2 is SYDVKM in the germline V gene. The CDR3 spells CASSTTGGSNQPQHF. CDR3 nucleotide sequence: TGTGCCAGCAGCACCACAGGGGGCAGCAATCAGCCCCAGCATTTT.

Ten or more counts support this clonotype. The chain joins TRBV4-1 to TRBJ1-1, with D perhaps matching TRBD1 (6 bases). This CDR3 has 15 amino acids. CDR1 and CDR2 from the germline V gene are MGHRA and YSYEKL. The V and J ends lost 1 base and 4 bases respectively, with 13 bases between them. CDR3: CASSQVSGGGTEAFF. The CDR3 nucleotides are TGCGCCAGCAGCCAAGTTTCTGGAGGGGGCACTGAAGCTTTCTTT.

This clonotype appeared many times. DNA of the CDR3: TGTGCCAGCAGTGAAGATAGGGCAGGTACACAAGAGACCCAGTACTTC. Amino acids: CASSEDRAGTQETQYF. The rearrangement uses TRBV9 and TRBJ2-5; D not certain. Germline lookup yields CDR1 SGDLS and CDR2 YYNGEE. The V end lost 5 bases, the J end lost 2 bases, and 19 bases lay between the germline ends. This CDR3 has 16 residues.

This clonotype was seen repeatedly, ten times or more. DNA for the CDR3: TGTGCCAGCAAACCGAGCTCCGCCGGGGTCTACGAGCAGTACTTC. Encoded protein: CASKPSSAGVYEQYF. This chain connects TRBV27 to TRBJ2-7; perhaps TRBD2 as D (5 bases). Between the trimmed V and J ends, which lost 7 bases and 3 bases, there was a span of 19 bases. Germline values: CDR1 MNHEY, CDR2 SMNVEV (reference sequence). The CDR3 loop spans 15 amino acids.

This clonotype was counted at least ten times. The CDR3 DNA follows: TGTGCCAGCAGCTCGACAGGGGAGGGCACTGAAGCTTTCTTT. Translating gives CASSSTGEGTEAFF. The rearrangement joins TRBV7-9 to TRBJ1-1, with 8 bases identical to TRBD1. The CDR3 is 14 residues long. The trim removed 4 bases at V and 4 bases at J, leaving 5 bases unmatched. Germline V gene data show CDR1 as SEHNR and CDR2 as FQNEAQ (reference sequence).

There are a few counts of this clonotype. Just one base apart from a much larger clone, this may be a read error. The chain recombines TRBV7-9 with TRBJ1-1; possible D gene TRBD1, 5 bases. This CDR3 contains 14 residues. CDR1 is SEHNR and CDR2 is FQNEAQ in the germline V gene (reference sequence). CDR3 bases: TGTGCCAGCAGCCCAACGGACACGAACACTGGAGCTTTCTTT. This sequence encodes CASSPTDTNTGAFF. The full variable domain, its missing parts supplied by reference TRBV7-9 and TRBJ1-1, is DTGVSQNPRHKITKRGQNVTFRCDPISEHNRLYWYRQTLGQGPEFLTYFQNEAQLEKSRLLSDRFSAERPKGSFSTLEIQRTEQGDSAMYLCASSPTDTNTGAFFGQGTRLTVV.